The sequence of this T cell receptor beta chain was determined in a study of T cells in Graves' hyperthyroidism and ophthalmopathy. Study-level information: Peripheral blood was taken when the disease was first diagnosed, before any treatment began.

The CDR3 totals 15 residues. V trimming: 6 bases; J trimming: 4 bases; junction bases outside the gene matches: 7. Per germline, CDR1 MDHEN and CDR2 SYDVKM. In this sample, this clonotype turned up many times. Amplification targeted TCR beta CDR3 regions from RNA transcripts. HTBI primers drove first-round RT-PCR of the TCR CDR3. One entry per CDR3 protein results from TCRdb running MiXCR on the multiplex PCR reads. The table lists 600,000 to 650,000 distinct CDR3 sequences, less than 25% of them singletons. Those patients with uncontrolled infection, other autoimmune disease, pregnancy or lactation were excluded. From approximately 9.1 ml of fresh peripheral blood, PBMCs were isolated.

Sequenced: blood. The TCR sequence derives from a man in his thirties or forties with Graves' ophthalmopathy. V gene TRBV28 combines with J gene TRBJ1-2; TRBD1 matches at 11 bases. The CDR3 spells CASSKMDRGLYGYTF. Here the CDR3 DNA reads TGTGCCAGCAGCAAGATGGACAGGGGGCTCTATGGCTACACCTTC.